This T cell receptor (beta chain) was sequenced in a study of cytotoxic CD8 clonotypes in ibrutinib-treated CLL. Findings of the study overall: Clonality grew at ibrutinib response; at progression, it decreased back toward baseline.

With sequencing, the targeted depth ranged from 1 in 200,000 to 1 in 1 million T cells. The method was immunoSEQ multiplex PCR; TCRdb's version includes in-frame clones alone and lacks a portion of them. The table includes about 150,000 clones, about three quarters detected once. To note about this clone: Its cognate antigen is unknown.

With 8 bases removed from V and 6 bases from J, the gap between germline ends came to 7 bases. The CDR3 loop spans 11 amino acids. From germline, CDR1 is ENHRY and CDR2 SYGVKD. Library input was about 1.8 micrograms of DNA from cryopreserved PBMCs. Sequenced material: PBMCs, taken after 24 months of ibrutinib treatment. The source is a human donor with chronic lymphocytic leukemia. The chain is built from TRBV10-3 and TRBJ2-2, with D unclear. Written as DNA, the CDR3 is TGTGCCATCTTTATGGCCGGGGAGCTGTTTTTT. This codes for CAIFMAGELFF.